A single T cell receptor beta chain is shown here with its context. Its target is not known. The data derive from a study of shared clonotypes between healthy human individuals. Deep-level assay runs were performed. Assay used: immunoSEQ multiplex PCR; TCRdb lists only in-frame clones, some missing. The data contain a few million clones, 85% to 95% of them singletons. Study results and caveats: Across subsets, estimated richness was generally greater for naive than for memory populations. With few donors, the genetic and exposure-history diversity represented was limited.

Germline trimming cut 6 bases from V and 4 bases from J; bases unmatched to any gene: 7. The CDR3 consists of 14 residues. Germline V gene lookup returns CDR1 SGHNT and CDR2 YENEEA. The V call is TRBV11-3, the J call TRBJ2-7, with 9 nucleotides matching TRBD1. Sequencing was carried out using naive CD4+ T cells from PBMCs. Subset: CD45RA+ positively selected. This clonotype originated in a man between 18 and 35 years old in good health. Some clones in this sample may be carry-over from other donors' samples. CDR3 DNA: TGTGCCAGCAGTCGAAGGGACAGGGCGTACGAGCAGTACTTC. It codes for CASSRRDRAYEQYF.